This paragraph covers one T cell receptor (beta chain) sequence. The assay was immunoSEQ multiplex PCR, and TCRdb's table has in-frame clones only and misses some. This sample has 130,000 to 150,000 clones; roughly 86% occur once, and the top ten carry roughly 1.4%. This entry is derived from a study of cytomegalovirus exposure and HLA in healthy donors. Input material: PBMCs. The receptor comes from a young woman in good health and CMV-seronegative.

In DNA, the CDR3 is TGTGCCAGCAGCGGCAGGGGGAACACTGAAGCTTTCTTT. It translates to CASSGRGNTEAFF. This sequence joins TRBV11-3 and TRBJ1-1; TRBD1 might be the D (6 bases). V was shortened by 5 bases and J by 1 base, with 8 bases between the two germline ends. Germline CDR1 SGHNT, CDR2 YENEEA. There are 13 residues in the CDR3.